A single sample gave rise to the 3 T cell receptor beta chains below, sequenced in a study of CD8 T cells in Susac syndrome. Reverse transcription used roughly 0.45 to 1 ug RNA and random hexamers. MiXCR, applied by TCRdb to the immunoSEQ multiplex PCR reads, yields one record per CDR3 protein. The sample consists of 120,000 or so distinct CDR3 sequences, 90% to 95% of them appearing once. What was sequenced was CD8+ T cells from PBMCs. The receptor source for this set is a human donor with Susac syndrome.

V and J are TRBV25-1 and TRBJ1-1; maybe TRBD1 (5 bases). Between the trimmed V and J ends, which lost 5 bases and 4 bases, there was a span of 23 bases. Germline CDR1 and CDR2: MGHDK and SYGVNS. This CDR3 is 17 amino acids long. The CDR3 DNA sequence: TGTGCCAGCAGTCCTCAAATCGTTCGGGGCGCGGTCACTGAAGCTTTCTTT. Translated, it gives CASSPQIVRGAVTEAFF.

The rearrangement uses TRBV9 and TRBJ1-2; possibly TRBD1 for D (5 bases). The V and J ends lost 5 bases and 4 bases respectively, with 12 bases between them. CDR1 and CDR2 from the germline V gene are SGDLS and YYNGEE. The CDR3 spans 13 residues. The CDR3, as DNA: TGTGCCAGCAGGGCCGGGACGGTCTATGGCTACACCTTC. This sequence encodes CASRAGTVYGYTF.

For the CDR3, the DNA is TGTGCCAGCAGTTACCGAGGTGAAGAGACCCAGTACTTC. As protein: CASSYRGEETQYF. The V gene is TRBV27, the J gene TRBJ2-5, with D unclear. Germline V gene lookup returns CDR1 MNHEY and CDR2 SMNVEV (reference sequence). Trimming stripped 4 bases from V and 3 bases from J, with 9 bases between. The CDR3 is 13 residues long.